The next 24 T cell receptor beta chains were all read from a single sample in a study of vaccination and CD4 T cells after COVID-19. With the Oncomine TCR Beta short-read assay, DNA from cultured CD4+ T cells was sequenced. TCRdb ran MiXCR on the PCR reads and lists one entry per CDR3 protein. The repertoire consists of a few thousand distinct CDR3 sequences, with 29% occurring once and the leading ten covering 45%. As to treatment: roughly ten-day PBMC culture with coronavirus spike peptide pools or control peptides (ViraFEST assay). Samples of CD4+ T cells were obtained from the unexposed donor before the COVID-19 pandemic (2011-2018). The antigens of these receptors remain unknown. Sequencing input: CD4+ T cells from blood, cultured in vitro. The receptors stem from a human donor in good health.

This clonotype has a handful of counts. The chain has TRBV6-1 and TRBJ2-3; 12 nucleotides agree with TRBD2. The CDR3 runs to 16 residues. Germline CDR1 MNHNS, CDR2 SASEGT. The V segment lost 6 bases and the J segment 2 bases; nucleotides outside the gene matches: 6. The CDR3 DNA is TGTGCCAGCAGCGAGGGACTAGCGGGCAACACAGATACGCAGTATTTT. Its translation is CASSEGLAGNTDTQYF.

In its sample, this clonotype was seen once. The chain carries TRBV12-3 or TRBV12-4 and TRBJ1-2; 9 positions match TRBD1. CDR3 length: 16 amino acids. J lost 2 bases, V lost 10 bases, and 14 bases had no gene match. In nucleotides, the CDR3 is TGTGCCACCACACCCGGGACAGGGAGGACCAACTATGGCTACACCTTC. It translates to CATTPGTGRTNYGYTF.

The V gene is TRBV30, the J gene TRBJ1-1; D is possibly TRBD1 (5 bases). Germline CDR1 reads GTSNPN; CDR2 reads SVGIG (reference sequence). The CDR3 is made up of 15 amino acids. Trimming shortened V by 0 bases and J by 5 bases, and 16 bases separated the two germline ends. This CDR3 reads CAWSVLTQGGTEAFF. CDR3 bases: TGTGCCTGGAGTGTACTTACGCAGGGTGGGACTGAAGCTTTCTTT. The variable domain in full, completed from reference TRBV30 and TRBJ1-1, reads SQTIHQWPATLVQPVGSPLSLECTVEGTSNPNLYWYRQAAGRGLQLLFYSVGIGQISSEVPQNLSASRPQDRQFILSSKKLLLSDSGFYLCAWSVLTQGGTEAFFGQGTRLTVV.

This chain uses TRBV6-1 with TRBJ1-3; D is ambiguous. Germline V gene sequence: CDR1 MNHNS, CDR2 SASEGT. The CDR3 has 14 amino acids. V lost 5 bases and J 9 bases, leaving 17 bases between the germline ends. CDR3 region: CASSPDSTFFTIYF. CDR3 sequence (DNA): TGTGCCAGCAGTCCGGACTCGACGTTCTTCACCATATATTTT.

The chain is built from TRBV12-3 or TRBV12-4 and TRBJ2-7, with D tentatively TRBD1 (5 bases). The V and J ends lost 3 bases and 4 bases respectively, with 13 bases between them. The CDR3 spans 14 residues. The CDR3 nucleotides are TGTGCCAGCAGTTTGTGGGGCGGTAGGTACGAGCAGTACTTC. This translates into CASSLWGGRYEQYF.

The rearrangement joins TRBV6-1 to TRBJ1-1; D gene unclear. The germline V and J ends were trimmed by 6 bases and 2 bases, with 19 bases remaining between them. Per germline, CDR1 MNHNS and CDR2 SASEGT. The CDR3 loop spans 16 amino acids. In DNA, the CDR3 is TGTGCCAGCAGGCTGGCCCCCTCGGATCGAAACACTGAAGCTTTCTTT. Protein sequence: CASRLAPSDRNTEAFF.

This clonotype was detected a few times. This rearrangement joins TRBV12-3 or TRBV12-4 to TRBJ2-2; 10 positions agree with TRBD1. CDR3 length equals 14 residues. After removal of 8 bases from V and 7 bases from J, the junction contained 7 bases not matched to a gene. The CDR3 loop reads CASAGTGVNGELFF. As DNA, the CDR3 is TGTGCCAGCGCCGGGACAGGGGTCAACGGGGAGCTGTTTTTT.

V gene TRBV6-4 combines with J gene TRBJ2-3; TRBD1 is a possible D gene (5 bases). Trimming took off 6 bases at V and 4 bases at J, with 11 bases between the two ends. CDR1 and CDR2 (germline): MRHNA, SNTAGT. This CDR3 is built from 13 residues. The CDR3 coding sequence is TGTGCCAGCAGCGGTGACAGAGCAGATACGCAGTATTTT. This gives the protein CASSGDRADTQYF.

V usage is TRBV6-2 or TRBV6-3 and J usage is TRBJ1-5, with D perhaps TRBD1 (5 bases). The length of the CDR3 is 16 residues. Germline lookup yields CDR1 MNHEY and CDR2 SVGEGT. The V gene lost 5 bases and the J gene lost 0 bases, with 14 bases spanning the gap. The CDR3 nucleotides are TGTGCCAGCAGTCGCCGACAGCCCTATAGCAATCAGCCCCAGCATTTT. Protein sequence: CASSRRQPYSNQPQHF.

V is TRBV20-1 and J is TRBJ2-2; a weak D match, TRBD2 (6 bases). CDR1 is DFQATT and CDR2 is SNEGSKA in the germline V gene (reference sequence). This CDR3 comprises 15 residues. The V gene lost 2 bases and the J gene lost 0 bases, with 10 bases spanning the gap. CDR3 bases: TGCAGTGCTAGACGGACTAACCCGAACACCGGGGAGCTGTTTTTT. Residues: CSARRTNPNTGELFF.

This rearrangement joins TRBV5-1 to TRBJ1-1; D may be TRBD1 (5 bases). The ends were cut back, 0 bases at V and 4 bases at J, with 10 bases in the middle. The CDR3 covers 14 residues. Germline V gene sequence: CDR1 SGHRS, CDR2 YFSETQ. The CDR3 spells CASSLGSGGTEAFF. The CDR3 nucleotides read TGCGCCAGCAGCTTGGGCAGTGGGGGCACTGAAGCTTTCTTT.

The chain couples TRBV20-1 to TRBJ2-3, with D unclear. V lost 3 bases, J lost 2 bases, and 9 bases lay in between. Germline CDR1 DFQATT, CDR2 SNEGSKA (reference sequence). CDR3 length: 13 amino acids. The CDR3 loop reads CSARLTVTDTQYF. The DNA for the CDR3 is TGCAGTGCTAGGCTGACCGTCACAGATACGCAGTATTTT.

This clonotype occurred a few times. This chain links TRBV30 with TRBJ1-2; D is perhaps TRBD1 (6 bases). The CDR3 length is 12 residues. Trimming stripped 3 bases from V and 3 bases from J, with 8 bases between. Germline loops: CDR1 GTSNPN, CDR2 SVGIG (reference sequence). CDR3 DNA: TGTGCCTGGAGGGGGGCGGACTATGGCTACACCTTC. Amino acid sequence: CAWRGADYGYTF.

This rearrangement joins TRBV7-2 to TRBJ2-3; TRBD2 aligns across 11 bases. CDR3 length: 18 amino acids. The V gene's germline CDR1 is SGHTA and CDR2 FQGNSA. Trimming at V came to 5 bases and at J to 2 bases, leaving 12 bases not matched to a gene. The CDR3 sequence is CASSVFPSGGLFTDTQYF. CDR3 DNA: TGTGCCAGCAGCGTATTCCCTAGCGGGGGGCTTTTCACAGATACGCAGTATTTT.

The chain is built from TRBV12-3 or TRBV12-4 and TRBJ1-2; D is ambiguous. The CDR3 contains 12 residues. V was pared by 4 bases and J by 7 bases, with 10 bases between. In DNA, the CDR3 is TGTGCCAGCAGTTCTATACTACGTGGCTACACCTTC. It specifies CASSSILRGYTF.

The chain couples TRBV20-1 to TRBJ2-2; D is unclear. Germline CDR1 and CDR2: DFQATT and SNEGSKA (reference sequence). The CDR3 extends over 14 amino acids. The V gene lost 2 bases and the J gene lost 0 bases, with 7 bases spanning the gap. The CDR3 DNA sequence: TGCAGTGCTAGAAGGTTCGCGAACACCGGGGAGCTGTTTTTT. Its translation: CSARRFANTGELFF.

This clonotype was observed a few times. The chain is built from TRBV12-3 or TRBV12-4 and TRBJ1-5; no clear D gene. V was pared by 6 bases and J by 0 bases, with 3 bases between. This CDR3 spans 12 amino acids. CDR3 in amino acids: CASSFSNQPQHF. Here the CDR3 DNA reads TGTGCCAGCAGCTTTAGCAATCAGCCCCAGCATTTT.

As for this clonotype: The junction departs from the called germline gene at one end, perhaps through a read error. The chain links TRBV19 to TRBJ1-6; the match to TRBD1 covers 7 bases. This CDR3 comprises 15 residues. Germline values: CDR1 LNHDA, CDR2 SQIVND (reference sequence). CDR3 bases: TGTGCCGGTAGTATTTCGGGCCCGCAGGGGGGACCCCTCCACTTT. Encoded protein: CAGSISGPQGGPLHF.

This clonotype was counted only a few times. V is TRBV7-9 and J is TRBJ2-7, with no clear D. CDR1 is SEHNR, CDR2 FQNEAQ, per germline (reference sequence). The germline V and J ends were trimmed by 0 bases and 3 bases, with 9 bases remaining between them. CDR3 length equals 14 residues. CDR3 bases: TGTGCCAGCAGCTTAGCGGAGCTCATCTACGAGCAGTACTTC. Encoded protein: CASSLAELIYEQYF.

This clonotype has just a few counts. This chain joins TRBV19 and TRBJ1-1; a possible D gene is TRBD1 (5 bases). The V end was cut by 5 bases, the J end by 1 base, with 17 bases between. The CDR3 runs to 16 residues. Per germline, CDR1 LNHDA and CDR2 SQIVND (reference sequence). The CDR3 here is CASSSIGGTGNTEAFF. The CDR3 nucleotides read TGTGCCAGTAGTTCCATCGGGGGGACGGGGAACACTGAAGCTTTCTTT.

V and J are TRBV4-1 and TRBJ2-3; D is undetermined. Germline V gives CDR1 MGHRA, CDR2 YSYEKL. This CDR3 has 14 residues. V lost 0 bases, J lost 8 bases, and 12 bases lay in between. CDR3 amino acids: CASSQDPGVTTQYF. CDR3 coding DNA: TGCGCCAGCAGCCAAGATCCAGGCGTTACTACGCAGTATTTT.

J is TRBJ2-3 and V is TRBV11-2; no clear D gene. Trimming stripped 5 bases from V and 0 bases from J, with 6 bases between. Germline assignment: CDR1 SGHAT and CDR2 FQNNGV. The CDR3 covers 13 residues. DNA for the CDR3: TGTGCCAGCAGCCTCCTTAGCACAGATACGCAGTATTTT. It is translated as CASSLLSTDTQYF.

The chain has TRBV5-4 and TRBJ1-1, with a possible D match to TRBD1 (6 bases). The CDR3 consists of 14 residues. Between the trimmed V and J ends, which lost 4 bases and 6 bases, there was a span of 16 bases. Germline CDR1 SGHNT, CDR2 YYREEE (reference sequence). In DNA form, the CDR3 reads TGTGCCAGCAGCATCCGGGGGGCGAAGGCTGAAGCTTTCTTT. This sequence encodes CASSIRGAKAEAFF.

This clonotype was picked up a small number of times. This chain uses TRBV20-1 with TRBJ1-4, with 8 bases lining up with TRBD1. In germline, CDR1 is DFQATT, CDR2 SNEGSKA (reference sequence). This CDR3 comprises 15 residues. Losses at the gene ends were 5 bases for V and 5 bases for J; bases not matched to a gene: 10. This chain's CDR3 is CSAENDRGGNEKLFF. The CDR3 DNA reads TGCAGTGCTGAGAACGACAGGGGAGGGAATGAAAAACTGTTTTTT.